Listed below are T cell receptor beta chains from one sample, sequenced in a study of cytomegalovirus exposure and HLA in healthy donors. Clones were read by immunoSEQ multiplex PCR, and TCRdb kept only the in-frame ones, dropping some. Here the sample spans some 160,000 clones, over 70% being singletons. What was sequenced was PBMCs. The receptors were sampled from a man in his fifties in good health and CMV-seropositive. Each CDR3 is given with its conserved first and last residue. D genes are given only for firm matches. Rows may omit the clone size; those that give it use once, few, many or a size class.

.	TRBD2	TRBV5-4	16	TRBJ2-7	CASRDLSGGGTYEQYF	TGTGCCAGCAGAGACCTTAGCGGGGGAGGCACCTACGAGCAGTACTTC
.	.	TRBV7-2	12	TRBJ2-1	CASSSAGDEQFF	TGTGCCAGCAGCTCCGCAGGGGATGAGCAGTTCTTC
.	.	TRBV6-1	15	TRBJ2-1	CASLDSETAYNEQFF	TGTGCCAGCTTGGACAGCGAGACGGCCTACAATGAGCAGTTCTTC
.	.	TRBV4-3	15	TRBJ2-2	CASSQDGLARGELFF	TGCGCCAGCAGCCAAGACGGGCTAGCGCGAGGGGAGCTGTTTTTT
.	.	TRBV29-1	13	TRBJ2-1	CSVDIGTSHEQFF	TGCAGCGTTGATATCGGCACTAGCCATGAGCAGTTCTTC
.	TRBD1	TRBV4-1	18	TRBJ1-4	CASSHGQGAGRTNEKLFF	TGCGCCAGCAGCCACGGACAGGGGGCGGGTAGAACTAATGAAAAACTGTTTTTT
.	.	TRBV10-3	14	TRBJ2-7	CAIRAGAFSYEQYF	TGTGCCATCAGGGCTGGGGCCTTCTCCTACGAGCAGTACTTC
.	TRBD1	TRBV10-2	14	TRBJ1-4	CASRTGGFGEKLFF	TGCGCCAGCAGGACAGGGGGCTTTGGGGAAAAACTGTTTTTT
.	.	TRBV6-1	13	TRBJ1-2	CASSRRNDVGYTF	TGTGCCAGCAGTCGGAGAAACGACGTGGGCTACACCTTC
.	TRBD2	TRBV6-5	15	TRBJ2-3	CASSSRAGGTDTQYF	TGTGCCAGCAGTTCCCGGGCGGGAGGGACAGATACGCAGTATTTT
.	TRBD2	TRBV5-4	15	TRBJ2-1	CASSSRLAGGEEQFF	TGTGCCAGCAGCTCCCGACTAGCGGGAGGTGAAGAGCAGTTCTTC
.	TRBD2	TRBV4-1	20	TRBJ2-2	CASSHHPGFSSGANTGELFF	TGCGCCAGCAGCCATCACCCGGGATTTTCTAGCGGGGCAAACACCGGGGAGCTGTTTTTT
.	.	TRBV5-5	16	TRBJ2-7	CASSLAGSGLTYEQYF	TGTGCCAGCAGCTTGGCAGGCTCAGGGTTAACCTACGAGCAGTACTTC
.	TRBD1	TRBV7-9	14	TRBJ2-7	CASRQGAEAYEQYF	TGTGCCAGCAGACAGGGGGCGGAAGCCTACGAGCAGTACTTC
.	.	TRBV5-1	13	TRBJ2-7	CASSWGVSYEQYF	TGCGCCAGCAGCTGGGGAGTTTCCTACGAGCAGTACTTC
.	TRBD2	TRBV6-5	15	TRBJ2-7	CASSSGTSGRSEQYF	TGTGCCAGCAGCTCCGGGACTAGCGGGAGAAGCGAGCAGTACTTC
.	.	TRBV6-6	14	TRBJ1-6	CASRPTGNNSPLHF	TGTGCCAGCAGACCTACAGGGAATAATTCACCCCTCCACTTT
.	TRBD1	TRBV15	17	TRBJ2-5	CATSRGQGKLSRETQYF	TGTGCCACCAGCAGGGGACAGGGCAAGTTAAGTAGAGAGACCCAGTACTTC
few	TRBD2	TRBV19	15	TRBJ2-3	CASSSGGGRTDTQYF	TGTGCCAGTAGTAGTGGCGGGGGACGCACAGATACGCAGTATTTT
.	.	TRBV5-1	14	TRBJ1-1	CASSAGSRNTEAFF	TGCGCCAGCAGCGCGGGGAGTCGGAACACTGAAGCTTTCTTT
once	.	TRBV15	13	TRBJ2-7	CATSRTRGNEQYF	TGTGCCACCAGCAGGACTAGAGGGAACGAGCAGTACTTC
.	.	TRBV20-1	11	TRBJ1-2	CSAGDSRGYTF	TGCAGTGCTGGCGACAGTAGGGGCTACACCTTC
.	TRBD2	TRBV27	16	TRBJ2-1	CASSLSSGSSYNEQFF	TGTGCCAGCAGTTTATCTAGCGGGAGCTCCTACAATGAGCAGTTCTTC
.	.	TRBV5-5	14	TRBJ1-2	CASSLRQGIYGYTF	TGTGCCAGCAGCTTGAGGCAGGGGATCTATGGCTACACCTTC
few	TRBD1	TRBV28	15	TRBJ1-4	CASSSPGQPNEKLFF	TGTGCCAGCAGTTCACCGGGACAGCCTAATGAAAAACTGTTTTTT
.	TRBD2	TRBV28	18	TRBJ2-1	CASSSRRETSGTYNEQFF	TGTGCCAGCAGTTCCCGGAGGGAGACTAGCGGGACTTACAATGAGCAGTTCTTC
.	TRBD1	TRBV13	16	TRBJ1-3	CASRYYRGSKGNTIYF	TGTGCCAGCAGATATTACAGGGGGTCAAAAGGAAACACCATATATTTT
.	TRBD1	TRBV19	15	TRBJ1-2	CASSNRGAFNYGYTF	TGTGCCAGTAGTAACAGGGGAGCCTTTAACTATGGCTACACCTTC
.	TRBD1	TRBV9	16	TRBJ2-7	CASSVLPGQGAHEQYF	TGTGCCAGCAGCGTACTCCCGGGACAGGGGGCCCACGAGCAGTACTTC
once	.	TRBV28	14	TRBJ1-5	CASSFRVGLHGGHF	TGTGCCAGCAGTTTCAGGGTCGGTCTTCACGGCGGGCATTTT
.	TRBD1	TRBV18	12	TRBJ1-1	CATSGGRTEAFF	TGTGCCACCTCAGGGGGCCGGACTGAAGCTTTCTTT
.	.	TRBV2	14	TRBJ1-5	CASSGARKNQPQHF	TGTGCCAGCAGTGGAGCCAGGAAGAATCAGCCCCAGCATTTT
.	.	TRBV28	15	TRBJ1-3	CASSPLRGGGNTIYF	TGTGCCAGCAGTCCCCTAAGGGGGGGTGGAAACACCATATATTTT
.	TRBD1	TRBV5-1	15	TRBJ1-1	CASRLEGTGGLGAFF	TGCGCCAGCAGACTAGAGGGGACAGGGGGGTTAGGAGCTTTCTTT
.	TRBD1	TRBV6-6	15	TRBJ1-1	CASRPGQGENTEAFF	TGTGCCAGCAGACCAGGACAGGGGGAGAACACTGAAGCTTTCTTT
.	.	TRBV15	14	TRBJ1-4	CATNIGGRREKLFF	TGTGCCACCAATATCGGGGGGAGGAGGGAAAAACTGTTTTTT
.	TRBD1	TRBV19	17	TRBJ1-2	CASSAKVRGPFVYGYTF	TGTGCCAGTAGTGCAAAAGTCAGGGGGCCGTTCGTCTATGGCTACACCTTC
.	TRBD2	TRBV7-2	16	TRBJ2-7	CASSFSRTSGTGEQYF	TGTGCCAGCAGCTTCTCTCGGACTAGCGGGACGGGCGAGCAGTACTTC
once	.	TRBV6-5	14	TRBJ2-7	CASRPRGRTYEQYF	TGTGCCAGCAGGCCCAGGGGAAGGACCTACGAGCAGTACTTC
.	.	TRBV11-2	12	TRBJ2-5	CASSSGWETQYF	TGTGCCAGCAGCTCCGGTTGGGAGACCCAGTACTTC
.	.	TRBV6-1	16	TRBJ2-3	CASSGGAAPLEDTQYF	TGTGCCAGCAGTGGGGGAGCGGCACCCCTGGAGGATACGCAGTATTTT
few	.	TRBV29-1	16	TRBJ1-2	CSVAPTGHGLNYGYTF	TGCAGCGTTGCGCCCACGGGACATGGCCTAAACTATGGCTACACCTTC
once	.	TRBV28	14	TRBJ2-5	CASSSSGHGETQYF	TGTGCCAGCAGTTCGTCGGGACACGGAGAGACCCAGTACTTC
.	TRBD2	TRBV4-3	17	TRBJ2-1	CASSQRGEREGLGEQFF	TGCGCCAGCAGCCAGCGCGGGGAGCGGGAGGGCCTAGGGGAGCAGTTCTTC
.	.	TRBV11-2	13	TRBJ2-5	CASSLGLQETQYF	TGTGCCAGCAGCTTAGGACTGCAAGAGACCCAGTACTTC
.	TRBD1	TRBV6-6	14	TRBJ2-7	CASTGTGGLYEQYF	TGTGCCAGCACTGGGACAGGGGGCTTGTACGAGCAGTACTTC
few	.	TRBV30	14	TRBJ1-1	CAWRPDSLNTEAFF	TGTGCCTGGAGGCCTGACAGTCTGAACACTGAAGCTTTCTTT
few	TRBD1	TRBV30	13	TRBJ2-5	CAWRGQGGETQYF	TGTGCCTGGAGGGGACAGGGAGGGGAGACCCAGTACTTC
few	TRBD1	TRBV5-1	14	TRBJ1-2	CASSLEGANYGYTF	TGCGCCAGCAGCTTGGAGGGGGCGAACTATGGCTACACCTTC
.	TRBD2	TRBV4-1	20	TRBJ2-2	CASSSPGGRRALSNTGELFF	TGCGCCAGCAGCTCTCCGGGGGGACGCCGGGCTTTGTCGAACACCGGGGAGCTGTTTTTT
.	.	TRBV7-6	16	TRBJ2-6	CASSSTVHSGANVLTF	TGTGCCAGCAGTTCCACAGTTCACTCTGGGGCCAACGTCCTGACTTTC
.	.	TRBV28	13	TRBJ1-4	CASSPRTNEKLFF	TGTGCCAGCAGTCCCCGAACTAATGAAAAACTGTTTTTT
.	TRBD2	TRBV4-1	14	TRBJ2-7	CASSQVGGTYEQYF	TGCGCCAGCAGCCAAGTGGGGGGGACCTACGAGCAGTACTTC
.	.	TRBV15	13	TRBJ1-3	CATSSVFRNTIYF	TGTGCCACCAGCAGCGTATTCCGAAACACCATATATTTT
.	.	TRBV4-2	15	TRBJ2-5	CASSHPERDWETQYF	TGTGCCAGCAGCCACCCGGAGAGGGACTGGGAGACCCAGTACTTC
.	.	TRBV5-4	13	TRBJ1-1	CASSVDRNTEAFF	TGTGCCAGCAGCGTGGACAGGAACACTGAAGCTTTCTTT
.	TRBD1	TRBV18	14	TRBJ1-2	CASSPEAGGYGYTF	TGTGCCAGCTCCCCCGAGGCAGGGGGCTATGGCTACACCTTC
few	.	TRBV5-5	12	TRBJ2-7	CASSLETGEQYF	TGTGCCAGCAGCTTGGAGACAGGTGAGCAGTACTTC
.	.	TRBV7-9	13	TRBJ1-1	CASSSQGGTEAFF	TGTGCCAGCAGCTCCCAGGGCGGCACTGAAGCTTTCTTT